The rows below give T cell receptor beta chains drawn from one sample of a study of blood T cell repertoires in COVID-19. Method: immunoSEQ multiplex PCR; TCRdb's copy keeps in-frame clones and lacks some. The repertoire has about 380,000 clones, around nine tenths of them found once; the top ten carry 1.2%. Sequenced sample: PBMCs or T cells enriched from blood (not recorded which). The origin of the receptors is a woman younger than 30 who had recovered from COVID-19. Each CDR3 is given with its conserved first and last residue. The order of the fields is CDR3 length, J gene, D gene, clone size, V gene, CDR3 DNA, CDR3 protein. A D gene is named only where the DNA matches it firmly. Expanded clones are given a class, and other clones once, few, many or no size at all.

15 | TRBJ1-1 | . | . | TRBV28 | TGTGCCAGCAGTACCGTCGTTGGGGCGAACACTGAAGCTTTCTTT | CASSTVVGANTEAFF
16 | TRBJ1-1 | . | . | TRBV7-9 | TGTGCCAGCAGCCCATGGAGGGTGGGCATGAACACTGAAGCTTTCTTT | CASSPWRVGMNTEAFF
13 | TRBJ2-7 | . | . | TRBV11-2 | TGTGCCAGCAGCCCCGAGGGATTCTACGAGCAGTACTTC | CASSPEGFYEQYF
14 | TRBJ1-1 | TRBD1 | once | TRBV7-2 | TGTGCCAGCAGCTTAGAGGGGACAGGGGGCGTAGCTTTCTTT | CASSLEGTGGVAFF
15 | TRBJ1-1 | TRBD1 | few | TRBV5-1 | TGCGCCAGCAGCTTCAGGGGGCTTGGGAACACTGAAGCTTTCTTT | CASSFRGLGNTEAFF
13 | TRBJ2-7 | . | . | TRBV21-1 | TGTGCCAGCGGGCCGGCCAGGGCCTACGAGCAGTACTTC | CASGPARAYEQYF
16 | TRBJ2-5 | . | . | TRBV13 | TGTGCCAGCAGCTTAGTCGCACAGACCTTCCAAGAGACCCAGTACTTC | CASSLVAQTFQETQYF
17 | TRBJ2-1 | TRBD2 | . | TRBV4-1 | TGCGCCAGCAGCGAAAGGGGCGGGGGGGACGTAGTATCGGAGCAGTTCTTC | CASSERGGGDVVSEQFF
15 | TRBJ2-1 | . | . | TRBV9 | TGTGCCAGCAGCGTAGAAGGGGCCCGTGTCGATGAGCAGTTCTTC | CASSVEGARVDEQFF
13 | TRBJ1-2 | TRBD1 | . | TRBV7-3 | TGTGCCAGCAGCCACGAGACAGGGTGGGGCTACACCTTC | CASSHETGWGYTF
15 | TRBJ1-5 | TRBD1 | . | TRBV4-1 | TGCGCCAGCAGCCTAGGACAGGGCCCTTATCAGCCCCAGCATTTT | CASSLGQGPYQPQHF
14 | TRBJ1-2 | TRBD1 | . | TRBV30 | TGTGCCTGGAGCCCCGGGACAGGGAATTATGGCTACACCTTC | CAWSPGTGNYGYTF
14 | TRBJ1-5 | . | . | TRBV6-5 | TGTGCCAGCACCCCCGGTCGGGGGAGTCAGCCCCAGCATTTT | CASTPGRGSQPQHF
16 | TRBJ2-3 | . | . | TRBV7-2 | TGTGCCAGCAGCTGGGCGACAGGTTTTTCCACAGATACGCAGTATTTT | CASSWATGFSTDTQYF
15 | TRBJ1-1 | . | . | TRBV5-1 | TGCGCCAGCAGCTCCACGATACACAGGGACACTGAAGCTTTCTTT | CASSSTIHRDTEAFF
11 | TRBJ1-2 | . | . | TRBV12-3/TRBV12-4 | TGTGCCAGCAGCTCTCTAGGCGGCTACACCTTC | CASSSLGGYTF
16 | TRBJ1-6 | . | . | TRBV27 | TGTGCCAGCAGTTTATTACCAGGGGAGTATAATTCACCCCTCCACTTT | CASSLLPGEYNSPLHF
15 | TRBJ2-3 | . | . | TRBV2 | TGTGCCAGCAGCCACCCCGGACTACTCACAGATACGCAGTATTTT | CASSHPGLLTDTQYF
14 | TRBJ2-3 | TRBD1 | . | TRBV19 | TGTGCCAGTCACCGGACAGGGCGTTCAGATACGCAGTATTTT | CASHRTGRSDTQYF
14 | TRBJ1-2 | TRBD1 | . | TRBV5-4 | TGTGCCAGCAGCCTGACAGGGACCAACTATGGCTACACCTTC | CASSLTGTNYGYTF
14 | TRBJ2-5 | TRBD2 | . | TRBV2 | TGTGCCAGCAGTACGGGACTAGCGAGAGAGACCCAGTACTTC | CASSTGLARETQYF
14 | TRBJ1-1 | . | . | TRBV11-2 | TGTGCCAGCAGCTTAGAGCAGATGAACACTGAAGCTTTCTTT | CASSLEQMNTEAFF
16 | TRBJ1-1 | . | . | TRBV4-3 | TGCGCCAGCAGCCAAGACTGGGGGGGAGGGGGCACTGAAGCTTTCTTT | CASSQDWGGGGTEAFF
14 | TRBJ1-6 | . | . | TRBV7-8 | TGTGCCAGCAGCTTAGTAGGACTAAATTCACCCCTCCACTTT | CASSLVGLNSPLHF
15 | TRBJ2-3 | TRBD2 | . | TRBV4-3 | TGCGCCAGCAGCCAAGGACGGGGGGGCACAGATACGCAGTATTTT | CASSQGRGGTDTQYF
18 | TRBJ1-1 | TRBD1 | once | TRBV5-1 | TGCGCCAGCAGCTTGCTGGGCAGGGGGGTACGGGCCCTCACTGAAGCTTTCTTT | CASSLLGRGVRALTEAFF
12 | TRBJ1-1 | . | . | TRBV10-3 | TGTGCAGGAGGGAGTCGCAACACTGAAGCTTTCTTT | CAGGSRNTEAFF
15 | TRBJ1-6 | TRBD1 | . | TRBV9 | TGTGCCAGCAGTGAACAGGGGAGGCATAATTCACCCCTCCACTTT | CASSEQGRHNSPLHF
16 | TRBJ2-7 | . | . | TRBV5-6 | TGTGCCAGCAGCAACAGGATGGGGCAACTGGCCTACGAGCAGTACTTC | CASSNRMGQLAYEQYF
13 | TRBJ1-1 | . | . | TRBV5-5 | TGTGCCAGCAGCTACCAATTGGGCTCTGAAGCTTTCTTT | CASSYQLGSEAFF
15 | TRBJ2-7 | TRBD1 | . | TRBV4-1 | TGCGCCAGCAGCCAAGATCCAGGGGGTCACTACGAGCAGTACTTC | CASSQDPGGHYEQYF
13 | TRBJ1-1 | . | . | TRBV5-1 | TGCGCCAGCAGCTTTGACAAGAACACTGAAGCTTTCTTT | CASSFDKNTEAFF
18 | TRBJ1-5 | TRBD1 | . | TRBV9 | TGTGCCAGCACCCCAATGGGACAGGCGTTCTCGGGCAATCAGCCCCAGCATTTT | CASTPMGQAFSGNQPQHF
15 | TRBJ2-7 | TRBD2 | once | TRBV7-2 | TGTGCCAGCAGCTTCGGGGGGACCTACTCCTACGAGCAGTACTTC | CASSFGGTYSYEQYF
15 | TRBJ1-2 | TRBD1 | . | TRBV25-1 | TGTGCCAGCAGTGAATCGACTGGGACAGAGTATGGCTACACCTTC | CASSESTGTEYGYTF
14 | TRBJ1-6 | . | . | TRBV9 | TGTGCCAGCAGCGTAGAAGGGGCCTATTCACCCCTCCACTTT | CASSVEGAYSPLHF
17 | TRBJ2-1 | TRBD1 | . | TRBV4-1 | TGCGCCAGCAGCCAAGAGGGAGGACAGGGTCTCGGCGATGAGCAGTTCTTC | CASSQEGGQGLGDEQFF
16 | TRBJ2-1 | TRBD2 | . | TRBV19 | TGTGCCAGTAGTTCCCGGACTAGCGGGGAGTACAATGAGCAGTTCTTC | CASSSRTSGEYNEQFF
17 | TRBJ2-7 | . | . | TRBV7-9 | TGTGCCAGCAGCAAAAAACCCCAGGGGCGGTCGCTTTACGAGCAGTACTTC | CASSKKPQGRSLYEQYF
16 | TRBJ2-5 | TRBD2 | . | TRBV28 | TGTGCCAGCAGTTTAGGGCTAGCGGGGGTGCAAGAGACCCAGTACTTC | CASSLGLAGVQETQYF
13 | TRBJ2-7 | . | . | TRBV4-1 | TGCGCCAGCAGCCAAGACCGCGTTCACGAGCAGTACTTC | CASSQDRVHEQYF
16 | TRBJ1-6 | . | . | TRBV4-3 | TGCGCCAGCAGCCAAGGTTTCACTCATACGGATTCACCCCTCCACTTT | CASSQGFTHTDSPLHF
15 | TRBJ2-3 | . | once | TRBV10-3 | TGTGCCATCAGTGAACCGGGCCCAGGGCCAGATACGCAGTATTTT | CAISEPGPGPDTQYF
15 | TRBJ2-1 | . | . | TRBV4-1 | TGCGCCAGCAGCCAAGGGCCCCACTCCTACAATGAGCAGTTCTTC | CASSQGPHSYNEQFF
15 | TRBJ1-1 | TRBD1 | . | TRBV5-1 | TGCGCCAGCAGACCTCAACAGGGGCCGGGGACTGAAGCTTTCTTT | CASRPQQGPGTEAFF
15 | TRBJ2-5 | TRBD2 | . | TRBV7-7 | TGTGCTAGCAGCCCAGGACTAGCGGGGCAAGAGACCCAGTACTTC | CASSPGLAGQETQYF
16 | TRBJ1-2 | . | few | TRBV7-2 | TGTGCCAGCAGCTTAGCCGGGTCGCAGGGGTACTATGGCTACACCTTC | CASSLAGSQGYYGYTF
14 | TRBJ1-1 | TRBD1 | once | TRBV9 | TGTGCCAGCAGCGTCCGGGACAGGGGAACTGAAGCTTTCTTT | CASSVRDRGTEAFF
15 | TRBJ1-2 | TRBD1 | . | TRBV19 | TGTGCCAGTAGTCCGACTCCCGGGACAGGGGATGGCTACACCTTC | CASSPTPGTGDGYTF
14 | TRBJ1-6 | . | . | TRBV13 | TGTGCCAGCAGCTTCGGGAAAAATAATTCACCCCTCCACTTT | CASSFGKNNSPLHF
16 | TRBJ1-1 | TRBD1 | . | TRBV28 | TGTGCCAGCAGTTCCGGACAGGGGGTGGGGAACACTGAAGCTTTCTTT | CASSSGQGVGNTEAFF
13 | TRBJ2-5 | . | . | TRBV4-2 | TGTGCCAGCCGGCAGCTAGCGTCAGAGACCCAGTACTTC | CASRQLASETQYF
17 | TRBJ2-7 | . | . | TRBV27 | TGTGCCAGCAGTTTATCGGGGCCCCGAGACAGATCCTACGAGCAGTACTTC | CASSLSGPRDRSYEQYF